The 22 T cell receptor beta chains listed next were all sequenced from one sample in a study of cytomegalovirus exposure and HLA in healthy donors. The PCR employed 60 Vbeta primers together with 13 Jbeta primers. TCRdb's copy holds only in-frame clones and misses some; the assay was immunoSEQ multiplex PCR. The repertoire shows about 120,000 clones; the top ten hold approximately 1.6%. The sample consisted of PBMCs. These receptor sequences come from a woman aged 40 to 55 in good health and CMV-seropositive.

DNA for the CDR3: TGTGCCAGCAGCAGGACTAGCGGGAGGGCGAATGAGCAGTTCTTC. Protein product: CASSRTSGRANEQFF. The V gene is TRBV5-4, the J gene TRBJ2-1; 15 bases align to TRBD2. CDR1 SGHNT and CDR2 YYREEE come from the germline V gene (reference sequence). With V trimmed by 4 bases and J by 7 bases, 3 bases remained unmatched. The CDR3 runs 15 residues.

The chain employs TRBV5-1 and TRBJ1-4; TRBD1 matches at 9 bases. From germline, CDR1 is SGHRS and CDR2 YFSETQ. The CDR3 totals 14 residues. V gave up 0 bases and J gave up 6 bases; unmatched junction bases: 0. In nucleotides, the CDR3 is TGCGCCAGCAGCTTGGGGACAGGGGATGAAAAACTGTTTTTT. Its translation: CASSLGTGDEKLFF.

V usage is TRBV27 and J usage is TRBJ1-2, with D possibly being TRBD1 (5 bases). This CDR3 comprises 14 residues. Germline values: CDR1 MNHEY, CDR2 SMNVEV (reference sequence). V was trimmed by 5 bases and J by 8 bases, leaving 18 bases between them. The CDR3 region has the DNA TGTGCCAGCAGTCCCCAGGCCGGAGGGGTAGGCTACACCTTC. Amino acid sequence: CASSPQAGGVGYTF.

J is TRBJ2-1 and V is TRBV5-6, with 9 bases fitting TRBD2. V dropped 4 bases and J dropped 6; count of bases not matched to a gene: 5. The CDR3 is made up of 14 amino acids. The germline V gene has CDR1 SGHDT and CDR2 YYEEEE. The CDR3 loop reads CASSLPGLANEQFF. The CDR3 region has the DNA TGTGCCAGCAGCCTGCCGGGACTAGCCAATGAGCAGTTCTTC.

The V gene is TRBV27, the J gene TRBJ2-7; 11 bases align to TRBD1. This CDR3 has 14 amino acids. J lost 2 bases, V lost 10 bases, and 7 bases had no gene match. The germline CDR1 and CDR2 sequences are MNHEY and SMNVEV (reference sequence). CDR3 residues: CATSRDRGTYEQYF. The CDR3 DNA reads as TGTGCCACCTCCCGGGACAGGGGGACCTACGAGCAGTACTTC.

The J gene is TRBJ1-1, the V gene TRBV30; 10 positions match TRBD1. This CDR3 has 16 residues. The germline V gene encodes CDR1 GTSNPN and CDR2 SVGIG (reference sequence). V shed 2 bases, J shed 5 bases, and the junction held 11 bases outside the gene matches. CDR3 DNA: TGTGCCTGGAGTTCTTGGACAGGGGGAGAAGGGACTGAAGCTTTCTTT. This gives the protein CAWSSWTGGEGTEAFF.

CDR3 in DNA: TGTGCCACCAGCAGAGATTCCGGGACAGCCAGCACAGATACGCAGTATTTT. This sequence encodes CATSRDSGTASTDTQYF. The genes are TRBV15 and TRBJ2-3, with 7 nucleotides matching TRBD1. CDR1 LNHNV and CDR2 YYDKDF come from the germline V gene (reference sequence). V gave up 0 bases and J gave up 0 bases; unmatched junction bases: 6. CDR3 length: 17 amino acids.

The chain couples TRBV28 to TRBJ1-5; D remains unclear. The CDR3 contains 15 residues. Germline values: CDR1 MDHEN, CDR2 SYDVKM. The germline V and J ends were trimmed by 2 bases and 1 base, with 9 bases remaining between them. As DNA, the CDR3 is TGTGCCAGCAGTTTACCAGGCTCAAGCAATCAGCCCCAGCATTTT. Its translation is CASSLPGSSNQPQHF.

The CDR3: CASSLDRGVTEAFF. The CDR3 DNA follows: TGTGCCAGCAGCTTAGATCGTGGAGTTACTGAAGCTTTCTTT. The genes are TRBV11-2 and TRBJ1-1, with unresolved D. The CDR3 spans 14 residues. From germline, CDR1 is SGHAT and CDR2 FQNNGV. The V gene lost 0 bases and the J gene lost 5 bases, with 10 bases spanning the gap.

The genes are TRBV27 and TRBJ1-1; 11 bases map to TRBD1. This CDR3 is built from 21 residues. Germline assignment: CDR1 MNHEY and CDR2 SMNVEV (reference sequence). Losses at the gene ends were 5 bases for V and 0 bases for J; bases not matched to a gene: 20. The CDR3 region is CASSEDRGRVSWPLMNTEAFF. The DNA for the CDR3 is TGTGCCAGCAGTGAGGACAGGGGGCGAGTTAGTTGGCCTTTGATGAACACTGAAGCTTTCTTT.

The V and J genes are TRBV10-3 and TRBJ1-1, with 10 bases aligning to TRBD1. Germline V lookup: CDR1 ENHRY, CDR2 SYGVKD. The CDR3 length is 19 residues. The V and J ends lost 1 base and 6 bases, in that order; junction bases with no gene match: 17. DNA of the CDR3: TGTGCCATCAGTGAGTTGTTAATTGACAGGAAGGACAGGGGGGCTGAAGCTTTCTTT. Amino acids: CAISELLIDRKDRGAEAFF.

This rearrangement joins TRBV4-1 to TRBJ2-2; D is unclear. Per germline, CDR1 MGHRA and CDR2 YSYEKL. Trimming removed 6 bases from V and 5 bases from J, with 4 bases in between. There are 11 residues in the CDR3. CDR3 nucleotide sequence: TGCGCCAGCAGTCTAACCGGGGAGCTGTTTTTT. This sequence encodes CASSLTGELFF.

The gene calls are TRBV15 and TRBJ2-3; D remains ambiguous. Germline V gene lookup returns CDR1 LNHNV and CDR2 YYDKDF (reference sequence). The CDR3 runs 14 residues. V was cut by 5 bases and J by 0 bases, with 9 bases left in between. CDR3 nucleotides: TGTGCCACCAGCGAGGAGCTGAGCACAGATACGCAGTATTTT. This encodes CATSEELSTDTQYF.

The chain combines TRBV5-4 with TRBJ2-7; the match to TRBD1 covers 7 bases. The CDR3 length is 14 residues. V dropped 5 bases and J dropped 1; count of bases not matched to a gene: 6. The germline gives CDR1 SGHNT, CDR2 YYREEE (reference sequence). The chain's CDR3 is CASRSTGPSYEQYF. The CDR3 bases are TGTGCCAGCAGGTCGACAGGGCCGTCCTACGAGCAGTACTTC.

The chain carries TRBV27 and TRBJ2-7; 8 bases are a match to TRBD2. J was trimmed by 0 bases and V by 3 bases; bases with no gene match: 4. From germline, CDR1 is MNHEY and CDR2 SMNVEV (reference sequence). The CDR3 spans 15 residues. The CDR3 loop reads CASSLAGGRSYEQYF. CDR3 coding DNA: TGTGCCAGCAGTTTGGCGGGAGGACGCTCCTACGAGCAGTACTTC.

The chain employs TRBV28 and TRBJ1-2, with TRBD1 matching over 7 bases. Germline V CDR1 and CDR2: MDHEN, SYDVKM. V was pared by 6 bases and J by 1 base, with 8 bases of the junction left unmatched. CDR3 length equals 15 residues. The CDR3 bases are TGTGCCAGCAGGGGTGGGGACAGCTTTAACTATGGCTACACCTTC. It yields the protein CASRGGDSFNYGYTF.

The gene calls are TRBV28 and TRBJ1-5; D uncertain. The ends were cut back, 2 bases at V and 5 bases at J, with 13 bases in the middle. The CDR3 extends over 15 amino acids. The germline V gene encodes CDR1 MDHEN and CDR2 SYDVKM. The CDR3 is CASSLAGNPYQPQHF. The CDR3 DNA sequence: TGTGCCAGCAGTTTAGCAGGTAACCCCTATCAGCCCCAGCATTTT. The full variable domain, completed using reference TRBV28 and TRBJ1-5, is DVKVTQSSRYLVKRTGEKVFLECVQDMDHENMFWYRQDPGLGLRLIYFSYDVKMKEKGDIPEGYSVSREKKERFSLILESASTNQTSMYLCASSLAGNPYQPQHFGDGTRLSIL.

The chain is built from TRBV29-1 and TRBJ2-5, with D perhaps matching TRBD2 (5 bases). CDR1 is SQVTM and CDR2 is ANQGSEA in the germline V gene. The CDR3 length is 13 residues. V lost 4 bases, J lost 4 bases, and 13 bases lay in between. CDR3 sequence reads: CSVGPPGRETQYF. For the CDR3, the DNA is TGCAGCGTTGGCCCCCCGGGGAGAGAGACCCAGTACTTC.

The chain links TRBV7-4 to TRBJ2-7; D remains ambiguous. Germline V gene sequence: CDR1 SGHVT, CDR2 SQSDAQ. This CDR3 is 14 amino acids long. Trimming stripped 3 bases from V and 1 base from J, with 10 bases between. The CDR3 reads CASSLHRKSYEQYF. For the CDR3, the DNA is TGTGCCAGCAGCTTGCACAGAAAGTCCTACGAGCAGTACTTC.

The CDR3 sequence is CASCQLRQDHEQYF. The CDR3 coding sequence is TGTGCCAGCTGCCAATTGAGACAGGACCACGAGCAGTACTTC. The chain combines TRBV2 with TRBJ2-7, with D maybe TRBD1 (6 bases). The V gene lost 8 bases and the J gene lost 5 bases, with 19 bases spanning the gap. This CDR3 comprises 14 residues. Germline CDR1 is SNHLY and CDR2 is FYNNEI.

This chain links TRBV27 with TRBJ2-4, with 8 bases fitting TRBD2. The length of the CDR3 is 15 residues. The germline V gene has CDR1 MNHEY and CDR2 SMNVEV (reference sequence). V was clipped by 5 bases and J by 0 bases; unmatched bases: 3. The CDR3 DNA sequence: TGTGCCAGCAGTATAAGCGGGGGAGCCAAAAACATTCAGTACTTC. Amino acids: CASSISGGAKNIQYF.

The chain joins TRBV9 to TRBJ2-7; D call uncertain. V was cut by 3 bases and J by 1 base, with 5 bases left in between. The CDR3 covers 12 residues. Per germline, CDR1 SGDLS and CDR2 YYNGEE. The CDR3 DNA sequence: TGTGCCAGCAGCGCGGGTTCCTACGAGCAGTACTTC. Translating gives CASSAGSYEQYF.